This T cell receptor beta chain was recorded in a study of tumor-infiltrating lymphocytes in oesophageal squamous cell carcinoma. CDR3 length: 15 residues. V gave up 5 bases and J gave up 4 bases; unmatched junction bases: 5. Each CDR3 protein is one row after TCRdb ran MiXCR on the PCR reads. The table lists about 12,000 distinct CDR3 sequences, roughly 55% of them singletons. Material for sequencing was esophageal tumor tissue. The chain recombines TRBV12-3 or TRBV12-4 with TRBJ1-1, with 12 bases lining up with TRBD1. This TCR was recovered from a female donor with esophageal squamous cell carcinoma. In DNA, the CDR3 is TGTGCCAGCAGTAGACCGGGACAGGGGGCCACTGAAGCTTTCTTT. Protein: CASSRPGQGATEAFF.